Each of the 25 T cell receptor beta chains below was sequenced from the same sample in a study of T cell clones after liver transplantation. Assay used: immunoSEQ multiplex PCR; TCRdb lists only in-frame clones, some missing. The sample holds 95,000 to 130,000 clones; approximately 90% are singletons and the top ten take roughly 0.8%. The sample was CD4+ T cells from blood, taken 12 months after liver transplant. The receptors derive from a human patient who received a liver transplant. Some T cells could come from the graft donor.

The chain couples TRBV2 to TRBJ1-2, with 7 positions matching TRBD1. The CDR3 sequence is 14 residues long. J lost 3 bases, V lost 8 bases, and 9 bases had no gene match. CDR1 and CDR2 from the germline V gene are SNHLY and FYNNEI. CDR3 nucleotides: TGTGCCAGCCTCTCAGACAGGGAGGACTATGGCTACACCTTC. Protein sequence: CASLSDREDYGYTF.

The chain carries TRBV12-2 and TRBJ2-1; TRBD2 is the table's D call and was not checked against the DNA. TRBV12-2 is marked as a pseudogene. The CDR3 extends over 16 amino acids. The CDR3 DNA reads as TGTGCAAGTCGCTCAATGGGGGCGGGAGGGACGAATGAGCAGTTCTTC. It yields the protein CASRSMGAGGTNEQFF.

The CDR3 DNA is TGTGCCAGCCTCTTGAGGGGGAAGAGCAATCAGCCCCAGCATTTT. It specifies CASLLRGKSNQPQHF. The V and J genes are TRBV25-1 and TRBJ1-5; possible D gene TRBD1, 6 bases. The CDR3 runs 15 residues. Germline V gene sequence: CDR1 MGHDK, CDR2 SYGVNS. Trimming pared 8 bases from V and 1 base from J, leaving 15 bases between.

This sequence joins TRBV19 and TRBJ2-1, with TRBD2 matching over 7 bases. V dropped 8 bases and J dropped 3; count of bases not matched to a gene: 7. The CDR3 spans 14 residues. Germline loops: CDR1 LNHDA, CDR2 SQIVND (reference sequence). The CDR3 coding sequence is TGTGCCAGTCGGGGGTCGGGAGGCTACAATGAGCAGTTCTTC. Encoded protein: CASRGSGGYNEQFF.

This chain connects TRBV11-3 to TRBJ2-5; possibly TRBD1 for D (5 bases). The closer fit of TRBJ2-7 to the DNA end suggests the J call may be wrong. CDR1 and CDR2 from the germline V gene are SGHNT and YENEEA. The CDR3 length is 12 residues. In DNA, the CDR3 is TGTGCCAGCAGCTTCGACAGTTACGAGCAGTACTTC. Translation gives CASSFDSYEQYF.

Points on this clone: At one end, the junction sequence differs from germline, possibly due to a read error. The chain links TRBV13 to TRBJ1-1, with D possibly TRBD1 on 5 matching bases. This CDR3 comprises 16 residues. Germline values: CDR1 PRHDT, CDR2 FYEKMQ (reference sequence). In DNA, the CDR3 is TGTGCCAGCAGCTTAGGAGGATGGGGACTGAACTCTGAAGCTTTCTTT. Translated, it gives CASSLGGWGLNSEAFF.

The chain has TRBV18 and TRBJ2-7, with D uncertain. Germline CDR1 reads KGHSH; CDR2 reads LQKENI. The CDR3 is 16 residues long. V shed 5 bases and J shed 7 bases, with 24 bases lying between them. The CDR3 bases are TGTGCCAGCTCAGCCCTAGACTCACCTCTAAGGAGAGAGCAGTACTTC. This encodes CASSALDSPLRREQYF.

This rearrangement joins TRBV5-4 to TRBJ1-2; perhaps TRBD1 as D (6 bases). Per germline, CDR1 SGHNT and CDR2 YYREEE (reference sequence). The CDR3 has 15 residues. V lost 4 bases to trimming and J lost 3 bases, with 16 bases between them. DNA for the CDR3: TGTGCCAGCAGCGCCCGACAGGACGCAGACTATGGCTACACCTTC. Translating it yields CASSARQDADYGYTF.

This sequence joins TRBV30 and TRBJ2-7; either TRBD1 or TRBD2 may supply D (5 bases each). The CDR3 loop spans 13 amino acids. Trimming stripped 5 bases from V and 6 bases from J, with 17 bases between. Germline CDR1 is GTSNPN and CDR2 is SVGIG (reference sequence). The CDR3 loop is CAWSAKRGAEQYF. The CDR3 coding sequence is TGTGCCTGGTCGGCGAAAAGAGGGGCCGAGCAGTACTTC.

The V call is TRBV4-2, the J call TRBJ2-5; TRBD2 agrees at 7 bases. The CDR3 runs 13 residues. V dropped 4 bases and J dropped 3; count of bases not matched to a gene: 2. Germline values: CDR1 LGHNA, CDR2 YNFKEQ. The CDR3: CASSPRGEETQYF. The CDR3 bases are TGTGCCAGCAGCCCTCGGGGGGAAGAGACCCAGTACTTC.

The V and J genes are TRBV5-8 and TRBJ1-5; no clear D. The CDR3 spans 14 residues. From germline, CDR1 is SGHTS and CDR2 YDEGEE. The V end lost 4 bases, the J end lost 4 bases, and 12 bases lay between the germline ends. This CDR3 reads CASSLTRANQPQHF. CDR3 nucleotide sequence: TGTGCCAGCAGCCTGACACGGGCAAATCAGCCCCAGCATTTT.

The chain couples TRBV21-1 to TRBJ2-4; the DNA was not used to check the table's D call, TRBD2. TRBV21-1 is listed as a pseudogene. The CDR3 consists of 16 residues. CDR3 region: CASSRREGPAKNIQYF. The CDR3 DNA reads as TGTGCCAGCAGCCGACGGGAGGGCCCAGCCAAAAACATTCAGTACTTC.

Only one count was recorded for this clone. V usage is TRBV19 and J usage is TRBJ1-5; possibly TRBD1 for D (5 bases). The V gene lost 3 bases and the J gene lost 4 bases, with 16 bases spanning the gap. From germline, CDR1 is LNHDA and CDR2 SQIVND (reference sequence). This CDR3 comprises 16 residues. The chain's CDR3 is CASSMGGGVPNQPQHF. The CDR3 nucleotides are TGTGCCAGTAGTATGGGAGGAGGGGTGCCTAATCAGCCCCAGCATTTT.

The chain joins TRBV9 to TRBJ2-3; D unresolved. Trimming stripped 7 bases from V and 0 bases from J, with 9 bases between. CDR3 length: 13 residues. Germline V gene sequence: CDR1 SGDLS, CDR2 YYNGEE. The CDR3 is CASSSGSTDTQYF. The CDR3 DNA reads as TGTGCCAGCTCTTCCGGGAGCACAGATACGCAGTATTTT.

Here the CDR3 reads CASRATSGIANEQFF. The CDR3 bases are TGTGCCAGCAGGGCGACTAGCGGGATTGCGAATGAGCAGTTCTTC. V usage is TRBV7-9 and J usage is TRBJ2-1; 11 bases align to TRBD2. Germline V gene sequence: CDR1 SEHNR, CDR2 FQNEAQ (reference sequence). This CDR3 has 15 residues. J lost 7 bases, V lost 6 bases, and 8 bases had no gene match.

The rearrangement links TRBV28 to TRBJ2-5, with 7 bases matching TRBD2. The CDR3 consists of 15 residues. Germline values: CDR1 MDHEN, CDR2 SYDVKM. Trimming removed 5 bases from V and 4 bases from J; junction bases left unmatched: 10. CDR3 DNA: TGTGCCAGCAGTAAACCCCTGGGAGGGGTAGAGACCCAGTACTTC. This gives the protein CASSKPLGGVETQYF.

The gene calls are TRBV6-6 and TRBJ2-1; D may be TRBD2 (6 bases). V lost 6 bases to trimming and J lost 7 bases, with 10 bases between them. The CDR3 has 12 amino acids. CDR1 is MNHNY and CDR2 is SVGAGI in the germline V gene (reference sequence). The CDR3 nucleotides read TGTGCCAGCAGGGTGGCGGGGAATGAGCAGTTCTTC. It translates to CASRVAGNEQFF.

The chain recombines TRBV4-3 with TRBJ1-2; no reliable D call. Germline CDR1 and CDR2: LGHNA and YSLEER. The V and J ends lost 0 bases and 8 bases respectively, with 13 bases between them. This CDR3 has 14 residues. CDR3 nucleotides: TGCGCCAGCAGCCAAGAGCGAAAGATGAGCGGCTACACCTTC. As protein: CASSQERKMSGYTF.

The rearrangement uses TRBV19 and TRBJ2-4; D is possibly TRBD1 or TRBD2 (6 bases each). Germline V lookup: CDR1 LNHDA, CDR2 SQIVND (reference sequence). V lost 6 bases and J lost 10, with 10 bases in between. CDR3 length equals 11 residues. The CDR3 reads CASRQGGIQYF. The CDR3, as DNA: TGTGCCAGTAGACAGGGAGGAATTCAGTACTTC.

This chain joins TRBV6-4 and TRBJ2-1; 9 bases are shared with TRBD1. The V and J ends lost 6 bases and 9 bases, in that order; junction bases with no gene match: 9. The CDR3 covers 14 residues. From germline, CDR1 is MRHNA and CDR2 SNTAGT. CDR3 bases: TGTGCCAGCAGACTCGGGACAGGGACCAGTGAGCAGTTCTTC. Protein: CASRLGTGTSEQFF.

The chain carries TRBV28 and TRBJ2-2; D unclear. This CDR3 has 13 residues. Trimming pared 7 bases from V and 6 bases from J, leaving 12 bases between. Germline CDR1 MDHEN, CDR2 SYDVKM. CDR3 residues: CASKWVGAGELFF. CDR3 DNA sequence: TGTGCCAGCAAATGGGTCGGAGCCGGGGAGCTGTTTTTT.

V and J are TRBV6-6 and TRBJ2-7; 9 nucleotides match TRBD2. Germline loops: CDR1 MNHNY, CDR2 SVGAGI (reference sequence). The V and J ends lost 0 bases and 3 bases, in that order; junction bases with no gene match: 3. This CDR3 spans 15 amino acids. The CDR3 is CASSYSASGNYEQYF. The CDR3 DNA reads TGTGCCAGCAGTTACTCGGCTAGCGGGAACTACGAGCAGTACTTC.

The V gene is TRBV2, the J gene TRBJ2-1; D is unresolved. Trimming stripped 8 bases from V and 5 bases from J, with 16 bases between. The CDR3 consists of 14 residues. Per germline, CDR1 SNHLY and CDR2 FYNNEI. In DNA, the CDR3 is TGTGCCAGCTCTCTAGTGGGCGAACACAATGAGCAGTTCTTC. It translates to CASSLVGEHNEQFF.

J is TRBJ1-4 and V is TRBV5-1; D gene ambiguous. CDR3 length equals 13 residues. Trimming took 2 bases from V and 1 from J, leaving 3 bases between them. Germline values: CDR1 SGHRS, CDR2 YFSETQ. This CDR3 reads CASSFRTNEKLFF. The DNA of the CDR3 is TGCGCCAGCAGCTTTAGAACTAATGAAAAACTGTTTTTT. Full variable domain (outside the CDR3, taken from reference TRBV5-1 and TRBJ1-4): KAGVTQTPRYLIKTRGQQVTLSCSPISGHRSVSWYQQTPGQGLQFLFEYFSETQRNKGNFPGRFSGRQFSNSRSEMNVSTLELGDSALYLCASSFRTNEKLFFGSGTQLSVL.

V usage is TRBV29-1 and J usage is TRBJ1-2; tentative D call: TRBD1 (6 bases). The CDR3 is made up of 11 amino acids. V lost 7 bases and J lost 10, with 16 bases in between. Germline values: CDR1 SQVTM, CDR2 ANQGSEA. CDR3 sequence (DNA): TGCAGCGCGTCCGTAACAGGGTCCTACACCTTC. Its translation is CSASVTGSYTF.